A selection of T cell receptor beta chains follows, all from one sample in a study of blood T cells in healthy people across ages. TCRdb recomputed calls from the 5' RACE reads with MiXCR, one row per CDR3 protein. The sample includes about 730,000 distinct CDR3 sequences, 35% to 45% of them seen just once. Sequenced: blood. All receptors come from a woman aged 60-75 years in good health. Each CDR3 is given with its conserved first and last residue. The order of the fields is CDR3 DNA, CDR3 protein, clone size, J gene, V gene, D gene. A D gene is named only where the DNA matches it firmly. Size is stated for part of the rows, as once, few or many counts, or as a class when the clone is expanded.

CDR3nt: TGTGCCAGCAGTTCAGGTGGGGGGAACTATGAGCAGTTCTTC
CDR3aa: CASSSGGGNYEQFF
abundance: few
j_gene: TRBJ2-1
v_gene: TRBV28
d_gene: -

CDR3nt: TGTGCCAGCAGCGTAGAAGGACAGACGTCCCGCGAGCAGTACTTC
CDR3aa: CASSVEGQTSREQYF
abundance: many
j_gene: TRBJ2-7
v_gene: TRBV9
d_gene: -

CDR3nt: TGTGCCAGCACCCCGGCGAGGGGAGCGAACGAGCAGTACTTC
CDR3aa: CASTPARGANEQYF
abundance: -
j_gene: TRBJ2-7
v_gene: TRBV6-5
d_gene: -

CDR3nt: TGTGCCAGCAGCTTCCAGGGGGAGGGGAACACTGAAGCTTTCTTT
CDR3aa: CASSFQGEGNTEAFF
abundance: -
j_gene: TRBJ1-1
v_gene: TRBV7-2
d_gene: TRBD1

CDR3nt: TGTGCCAGCAGCCCCCTCGAGGGTGGTCGGACTGAAGCTTTCTTT
CDR3aa: CASSPLEGGRTEAFF
abundance: -
j_gene: TRBJ1-1
v_gene: TRBV6-1
d_gene: -

CDR3nt: TGTGCCAGCAGTTTTAGCGGGGGGGTAGAGACCCAGTTCTTC
CDR3aa: CASSFSGGVETQFF
abundance: -
j_gene: TRBJ2-1
v_gene: TRBV12-3/TRBV12-4
d_gene: TRBD2

CDR3nt: TGTGCCAGCAGCTTCTGGGGGCAAGAGACCCAGTACTTC
CDR3aa: CASSFWGQETQYF
abundance: -
j_gene: TRBJ2-5
v_gene: TRBV7-2
d_gene: -

CDR3nt: TGCAGCGTTGCGAGGGCCGGTGGCTACACCTTC
CDR3aa: CSVARAGGYTF
abundance: -
j_gene: TRBJ1-2
v_gene: TRBV29-1
d_gene: -

CDR3nt: TGTGCCAGCAGCTCATCCCAGCCGGGTAACGCAGATACGCAGTATTTT
CDR3aa: CASSSSQPGNADTQYF
abundance: -
j_gene: TRBJ2-3
v_gene: TRBV7-2
d_gene: -

CDR3nt: TGCGCCAGCAGCCGGGAGACAGGGTGGATGGTGAACACTGAAGCTTTCTTT
CDR3aa: CASSRETGWMVNTEAFF
abundance: few
j_gene: TRBJ1-1
v_gene: TRBV5-1
d_gene: TRBD1

CDR3nt: TGTGCCAGCAGTGGACAGGCGCAAGAGACCCAGTACTTC
CDR3aa: CASSGQAQETQYF
abundance: many
j_gene: TRBJ2-5
v_gene: TRBV5-1
d_gene: TRBD1

CDR3nt: TGTGCCAGCAGCCTATACCGGGACAGGAAGCAAGAGACCCAGTACTTC
CDR3aa: CASSLYRDRKQETQYF
abundance: few
j_gene: TRBJ2-5
v_gene: TRBV7-2
d_gene: TRBD1

CDR3nt: TGTGCCAGCAGGTCGGTAGGGCCAGATACGCAGTATTTT
CDR3aa: CASRSVGPDTQYF
abundance: -
j_gene: TRBJ2-3
v_gene: TRBV6-2/TRBV6-3
d_gene: -

CDR3nt: TGTGCCAGCAGTTACTCTGGACAGCCGATATCCACTGAAGCTTTCTTT
CDR3aa: CASSYSGQPISTEAFF
abundance: few
j_gene: TRBJ1-1
v_gene: TRBV6-5
d_gene: -

CDR3nt: TGCAGCGTTCTGACACTTTTTGAAAACATTCAGTACTTC
CDR3aa: CSVLTLFENIQYF
abundance: many
j_gene: TRBJ2-4
v_gene: TRBV29-1
d_gene: -

CDR3nt: TGCAGTGCTATGGACAGGGGGCCTAACTATGGCTACACCTTC
CDR3aa: CSAMDRGPNYGYTF
abundance: -
j_gene: TRBJ1-2
v_gene: TRBV20-1
d_gene: TRBD1

CDR3nt: TGTGCCAGCAGTTTACTCCCGACTAGCGGGGCTTACGAGCAGTACTTC
CDR3aa: CASSLLPTSGAYEQYF
abundance: -
j_gene: TRBJ2-7
v_gene: TRBV27
d_gene: TRBD2

CDR3nt: TGCAGCGTTGAAGATCCCCGCGGGCAGTACTTC
CDR3aa: CSVEDPRGQYF
abundance: few
j_gene: TRBJ2-5
v_gene: TRBV29-1
d_gene: -

CDR3nt: TGTGCCAGCGGTACGGGAACCTACAATGAGCAGTTCTTC
CDR3aa: CASGTGTYNEQFF
abundance: -
j_gene: TRBJ2-1
v_gene: TRBV2
d_gene: -

CDR3nt: TGTGCCAGCAGCCAAGTGGGGCCATACAATGAGCAGTTCTTC
CDR3aa: CASSQVGPYNEQFF
abundance: -
j_gene: TRBJ2-1
v_gene: TRBV3-1
d_gene: -

CDR3nt: TGTGCCAGCAGCGCCAGACAGTTCGTTGTGGTATCCAATGAGCAGTTCTTC
CDR3aa: CASSARQFVVVSNEQFF
abundance: -
j_gene: TRBJ2-1
v_gene: TRBV9
d_gene: -

CDR3nt: TGCAGTGCTAGAGTACTAAAGCGACTTGTCTCCTACGAGCAGTACTTC
CDR3aa: CSARVLKRLVSYEQYF
abundance: -
j_gene: TRBJ2-7
v_gene: TRBV20-1
d_gene: -

CDR3nt: TGTGCCAGCAGCGCCGGGGGGTACCAAGAGACCCAGTACTTC
CDR3aa: CASSAGGYQETQYF
abundance: many
j_gene: TRBJ2-5
v_gene: TRBV7-2
d_gene: TRBD2

CDR3nt: TGCGCCAGCAGCTTGGCTACAGATAACTATGGCTACACCTTC
CDR3aa: CASSLATDNYGYTF
abundance: -
j_gene: TRBJ1-2
v_gene: TRBV5-1
d_gene: -

CDR3nt: TGTGCCAGCACTAAGACGCGGGACGGGTACAATGAGCAGTACTTC
CDR3aa: CASTKTRDGYNEQYF
abundance: few
j_gene: TRBJ2-5
v_gene: TRBV27
d_gene: -

CDR3nt: TGTGCCACCGCCGGGGGGGCCCTCAATCAGCCCCAGCATTTT
CDR3aa: CATAGGALNQPQHF
abundance: -
j_gene: TRBJ1-5
v_gene: TRBV24-1
d_gene: -

CDR3nt: TGCAGTGCTAGAGGCCAGGGAAGGGGGGGCCAGACAGATACGCAGTATTTT
CDR3aa: CSARGQGRGGQTDTQYF
abundance: few
j_gene: TRBJ2-3
v_gene: TRBV20-1
d_gene: -

CDR3nt: TGTGCCAGCAGCTTGTCCGGGACTCACCCAGCGAATACGCAGTATTTT
CDR3aa: CASSLSGTHPANTQYF
abundance: -
j_gene: TRBJ2-3
v_gene: TRBV3-1
d_gene: -

CDR3nt: TGTGCCAGCAGCTACTCTCTATTAGACGACGTCAGGATCAATGAGCAGTTCTTC
CDR3aa: CASSYSLLDDVRINEQFF
abundance: -
j_gene: TRBJ2-1
v_gene: TRBV6-2/TRBV6-3
d_gene: -

CDR3nt: TGTGCCAGCAGCTTAGCGATAACGGAGACCCAGTACTTC
CDR3aa: CASSLAITETQYF
abundance: few
j_gene: TRBJ2-5
v_gene: TRBV7-2
d_gene: -

CDR3nt: TGCAGTGCTAGAGCGGTGGACGAGCAGTACTTC
CDR3aa: CSARAVDEQYF
abundance: -
j_gene: TRBJ2-7
v_gene: TRBV20-1
d_gene: -

CDR3nt: TGCAGCGTTGAAGACTGGGGGGAAAAAGTCGGTGAGCAGTTCTTC
CDR3aa: CSVEDWGEKVGEQFF
abundance: many
j_gene: TRBJ2-1
v_gene: TRBV29-1
d_gene: -

CDR3nt: TGTGCCAGCAGTTTACCTAGCCGTTCCTACAATGAGCAGTTCTTC
CDR3aa: CASSLPSRSYNEQFF
abundance: -
j_gene: TRBJ2-1
v_gene: TRBV28
d_gene: -

CDR3nt: TGTGCCAGCAGGAGAGGGGGCGCCTATGACAATGAGCAGTTCTTC
CDR3aa: CASRRGGAYDNEQFF
abundance: few
j_gene: TRBJ2-1
v_gene: TRBV3-1
d_gene: TRBD1

CDR3nt: TGTGCCAGCAGTTCCGGACTAGCGGGGGGGGACACAGATACGCAGTATTTT
CDR3aa: CASSSGLAGGDTDTQYF
abundance: -
j_gene: TRBJ2-3
v_gene: TRBV12-3/TRBV12-4
d_gene: TRBD2

CDR3nt: TGTGCCAGCAGTATAACGTGGACAGGGTCGCAGACCCGGTACTTC
CDR3aa: CASSITWTGSQTRYF
abundance: -
j_gene: TRBJ2-5
v_gene: TRBV27
d_gene: TRBD1

CDR3nt: TGTGCCAGCAGCCAACACCTAGCGGGAGTCCATGAGCAGTTCTTC
CDR3aa: CASSQHLAGVHEQFF
abundance: -
j_gene: TRBJ2-1
v_gene: TRBV14
d_gene: TRBD2

CDR3nt: TGTGCCAGCAGCGTAGCCTGGGTCCCAAGGGGTAGTGAGCAGTTCTTC
CDR3aa: CASSVAWVPRGSEQFF
abundance: -
j_gene: TRBJ2-1
v_gene: TRBV9
d_gene: -

CDR3nt: TGTGCCAGCAGGGGGACAGGGAACTTTATCGGGGAGCTGTTTTTT
CDR3aa: CASRGTGNFIGELFF
abundance: -
j_gene: TRBJ2-2
v_gene: TRBV6-5
d_gene: TRBD1

CDR3nt: TGTGCCAGCAGCGTAGGAGGGGGGGCTGATGAGCAGTACTTC
CDR3aa: CASSVGGGADEQYF
abundance: -
j_gene: TRBJ2-7
v_gene: TRBV9
d_gene: -

CDR3nt: TGCAGTGCTAGCCCTAGCGGGATTATCTACAATGAGCAGTTCTTC
CDR3aa: CSASPSGIIYNEQFF
abundance: -
j_gene: TRBJ2-1
v_gene: TRBV20-1
d_gene: TRBD2

CDR3nt: TGTGCCACCAGCAGAGATAGGACAGGAGCCTACGAGCAGTACTTC
CDR3aa: CATSRDRTGAYEQYF
abundance: few
j_gene: TRBJ2-7
v_gene: TRBV15
d_gene: TRBD1

CDR3nt: TGTGCCATCAGTGACGGAAACACTGAAGCTTTCTTT
CDR3aa: CAISDGNTEAFF
abundance: few
j_gene: TRBJ1-1
v_gene: TRBV10-3
d_gene: -